These 25 T cell receptor beta chains came from one sample sequenced in a study of blood T cell repertoires in COVID-19. Assay used: immunoSEQ multiplex PCR; TCRdb lists only in-frame clones, some missing. The sample has approximately 240,000 clones; approximately 79% are singletons. What was sequenced was peripheral blood. The receptors originated from a woman in her thirties or forties with active or convalescent COVID-19.

V is TRBV9 and J is TRBJ1-2, with 9 bases matching TRBD1. The germline V gene encodes CDR1 SGDLS and CDR2 YYNGEE. The CDR3 loop spans 15 amino acids. V lost 0 bases, J lost 7 bases, and 7 bases stayed unmatched. CDR3 DNA: TGTGCCAGCAGCGTAGGTAACAGGGGGCGGCGTGGCTACACCTTC. Protein product: CASSVGNRGRRGYTF.

A note on this clone: Other DNA variants within this sample encode the same CDR3. The gene calls are TRBV30 and TRBJ1-5; TRBD1 agrees at 7 bases. The germline gives CDR1 GTSNPN, CDR2 SVGIG (reference sequence). The CDR3 totals 12 residues. The junction had 2 bases not matched to a gene; V was cut back by 5 bases and J by 4 bases. CDR3 nucleotides: TGTGCCTGGTCAGGGGGAAATCAGCCCCAGCATTTT. Translation: CAWSGGNQPQHF.

This clone has more than one count but fewer than ten. The genes are TRBV12-3 or TRBV12-4 and TRBJ1-5; tentative D call: TRBD1 (6 bases). V was trimmed by 3 bases and J by 11 bases, leaving 14 bases between them. The CDR3 contains 13 residues. CDR3: CASSLRQVGSQHF. CDR3 DNA sequence: TGTGCCAGCAGTTTGCGACAGGTGGGGTCCCAGCATTTT.

V is TRBV18 and J is TRBJ2-7; TRBD1 matches at 7 bases. V was pared by 3 bases and J by 3 bases, with 2 bases of the junction left unmatched. The CDR3 has 13 amino acids. Germline CDR1 is KGHSH and CDR2 is LQKENI. The CDR3 loop reads CASSPGQDYEQYF. The CDR3 DNA reads as TGTGCCAGCTCACCCGGACAGGACTACGAGCAGTACTTC.

The rearrangement uses TRBV5-1 and TRBJ1-2, with TRBD1 identical over 9 bases. The CDR3 has 15 amino acids. CDR1 and CDR2 (germline): SGHRS, YFSETQ. With V trimmed by 2 bases and J by 7 bases, 9 bases remained unmatched. The chain's CDR3 is CASSLSGTGSFGYTF. The CDR3 nucleotides read TGCGCCAGCAGCTTATCCGGGACAGGGAGTTTTGGCTACACCTTC. The whole variable domain, filled in from reference TRBV5-1 and TRBJ1-2, reads KAGVTQTPRYLIKTRGQQVTLSCSPISGHRSVSWYQQTPGQGLQFLFEYFSETQRNKGNFPGRFSGRQFSNSRSEMNVSTLELGDSALYLCASSLSGTGSFGYTFGSGTRLTVV.

The rearrangement joins TRBV6-5 to TRBJ1-2; 8 positions match TRBD1. The ends lost 6 bases at V and 6 bases at J; junction bases unmatched: 6. From germline, CDR1 is MNHEY and CDR2 SVGAGI. The CDR3 is 13 amino acids. The CDR3 bases are TGTGCCAGCAGAGATACGACAGGGGATGGCTACACCTTC. As protein: CASRDTTGDGYTF.

This clone was recorded only once. The chain has TRBV29-1 and TRBJ2-7; tentatively, D is TRBD1 (6 bases). Trimming removed 3 bases at V and 2 bases at J, with 14 bases between. Germline V gene sequence: CDR1 SQVTM, CDR2 ANQGSEA. This CDR3 comprises 14 residues. The CDR3 spells CSVDLDSATYEQYF. CDR3 coding DNA: TGCAGCGTTGATTTGGACAGCGCTACCTACGAGCAGTACTTC.

This clone was detected only once. The J gene is TRBJ2-5, the V gene TRBV5-1; the D is unclear. The CDR3 consists of 13 residues. The germline V gene has CDR1 SGHRS and CDR2 YFSETQ. Trimming shortened V by 0 bases and J by 1 base, and 4 bases separated the two germline ends. The CDR3 loop is CASSLVAQETQYF. The CDR3 DNA reads TGCGCCAGCAGCTTGGTAGCCCAAGAGACCCAGTACTTC.

V usage is TRBV18 and J usage is TRBJ1-1, with D unclear. V dropped 3 bases and J dropped 3 bases, with 8 bases sitting between them. CDR1 and CDR2 (germline): KGHSH, LQKENI. The CDR3 has 13 amino acids. CDR3 amino acids: CASSPLIDTEAFF. CDR3 DNA: TGTGCCAGCTCACCCCTCATAGACACTGAAGCTTTCTTT. The whole variable domain, remainder taken from reference TRBV18 and TRBJ1-1, is NAGVMQNPRHLVRRRGQEARLRCSPMKGHSHVYWYRQLPEEGLKFMVYLQKENIIDESGMPKERFSAEFPKEGPSILRIQQVVRGDSAAYFCASSPLIDTEAFFGQGTRLTVV.

The chain links TRBV6-5 to TRBJ1-4, with D possibly matching TRBD1 (5 bases). Trimming removed 5 bases at V and 8 bases at J, with 12 bases between. The CDR3 spans 13 residues. In germline, CDR1 is MNHEY, CDR2 SVGAGI. CDR3 sequence: CASSTGQGEKLFF. As DNA, the CDR3 is TGTGCCAGCAGTACCGGGCAGGGCGAAAAACTGTTTTTT.

V is TRBV15 and J is TRBJ2-2, with D tentatively TRBD2 (7 bases). Germline V lookup: CDR1 LNHNV, CDR2 YYDKDF (reference sequence). The CDR3 runs to 12 residues. V was clipped by 11 bases and J by 8 bases, with 15 bases between them. DNA for the CDR3: TGTGCCCTCCGGGGGGCGAAAGGGGAGCTGTTTTTT. This codes for CALRGAKGELFF.

The chain recombines TRBV19 with TRBJ1-1; TRBD1 matches 9 bases. The CDR3 is 18 amino acids. With V trimmed by 5 bases and J by 0 bases, 13 bases remained unmatched. CDR1 and CDR2 (germline): LNHDA, SQIVND (reference sequence). CDR3 sequence: CASSLSGTGKGMNTEAFF. CDR3 sequence (DNA): TGTGCCAGTAGTTTGTCCGGGACAGGGAAAGGGATGAACACTGAAGCTTTCTTT.

The chain is built from TRBV11-2 and TRBJ1-5; TRBD1 might be the D (5 bases). Deletions cut 4 bases from V and 0 bases from J, with 7 bases between. The CDR3 is 14 amino acids. Germline-derived CDR1 and CDR2 are SGHAT and FQNNGV. CDR3 loop: CASSSTDSNQPQHF. The CDR3 DNA reads TGTGCCAGCAGCTCGACAGATAGCAATCAGCCCCAGCATTTT. Based on the CDR3 plus reference TRBV11-2 and TRBJ1-5, the full variable domain is EAGVAQSPRYKIIEKRQSVAFWCNPISGHATLYWYQQILGQGPKLLIQFQNNGVVDDSQLPKDRFSAERLKGVDSTLKIQPAKLEDSAVYLCASSSTDSNQPQHFGDGTRLSIL.

The chain recombines TRBV11-2 with TRBJ1-5, with TRBD1 matching 10 bases. V dropped 3 bases and J dropped 4; count of bases not matched to a gene: 3. CDR3 size: 15 residues. From germline, CDR1 is SGHAT and CDR2 FQNNGV. DNA of the CDR3: TGTGCCAGCAGCTTTCGGACAGGGGGGAATCAGCCCCAGCATTTT. This translates into CASSFRTGGNQPQHF.

Concerning this clone itself: In the same sample, other DNA sequences code for this CDR3. The V gene is TRBV5-1, the J gene TRBJ2-1; D gene unclear. The CDR3 length is 15 residues. CDR1 SGHRS and CDR2 YFSETQ come from the germline V gene. V lost 4 bases, J lost 0 bases, and 11 bases lay in between. CDR3 amino acids: CASSLDLSSYNEQFF. CDR3 nucleotide sequence: TGCGCCAGCAGCCTCGATCTGAGCTCCTACAATGAGCAGTTCTTC.

The CDR3 bases are TGTGCCATCAGTGGGGGAGTGAACTATGGCTACACCTTC. Protein: CAISGGVNYGYTF. This sequence joins TRBV10-3 and TRBJ1-2, with unresolved D. The length of the CDR3 is 13 residues. Germline V gene data show CDR1 as ENHRY and CDR2 as SYGVKD. The germline V and J ends were trimmed by 4 bases and 2 bases, with 8 bases remaining between them.

This clone was seen only a few times. This sequence joins TRBV2 and TRBJ1-1; TRBD1 is a possible D gene (5 bases). From germline, CDR1 is SNHLY and CDR2 FYNNEI. Trimming stripped 6 bases from V and 7 bases from J, with 9 bases between. The CDR3 has 11 amino acids. The CDR3 bases are TGTGCCAGCAGGGGAAGGGGTGAAGCTTTCTTT. This codes for CASRGRGEAFF. The variable domain in full, with the rest retrieved from reference TRBV2 and TRBJ1-1, is EPEVTQTPSHQVTQMGQEVILRCVPISNHLYFYWYRQILGQKVEFLVSFYNNEISEKSEIFDDQFSVERPDGSNFTLKIRSTKLEDSAMYFCASRGRGEAFFGQGTRLTVV.

V usage is TRBV9 and J usage is TRBJ2-3, with 15 bases aligning to TRBD2. The germline gives CDR1 SGDLS, CDR2 YYNGEE. V lost 0 bases, J lost 4 bases, and 9 bases stayed unmatched. The CDR3 consists of 19 residues. Written as DNA, the CDR3 is TGTGCCAGCAGCGTAGCGTCAGGACTAGCGGGGGGGAGGGCAGATACGCAGTATTTT. Its translation: CASSVASGLAGGRADTQYF.

V usage is TRBV12-3 or TRBV12-4 and J usage is TRBJ1-5; D is undetermined. The CDR3 is 13 residues long. Trimming pared 1 base from V and 9 bases from J, leaving 10 bases between. The CDR3 DNA follows: TGTGCCAGCAGTTTAGGAGCAACCGGGCCCCAGCATTTT. This translates into CASSLGATGPQHF.

This chain links TRBV7-9 with TRBJ2-1; weak D call: TRBD2 (6 bases). Trimming cost V 3 bases and J 2 bases, with 8 bases left between them. CDR1 is SEHNR, CDR2 FQNEAQ, per germline (reference sequence). The CDR3 consists of 14 residues. This chain's CDR3 is CASSLTSPYNEQFF. CDR3 coding DNA: TGTGCCAGCAGCTTGACTAGTCCCTACAATGAGCAGTTCTTC.

This chain connects TRBV3-1 (or the pseudogene TRBV3-2) to TRBJ1-5; TRBD1 might be the D (6 bases). Germline V gene sequence: CDR1 LGHDT, CDR2 YNNKEL (reference sequence). The CDR3 length is 14 residues. V dropped 1 base and J dropped 9 bases, with 13 bases sitting between them. CDR3 sequence reads: CASSQGTVQRPQHF. The CDR3 nucleotides read TGTGCCAGCAGCCAAGGGACAGTACAGAGGCCCCAGCATTTT.

This clone was observed at least ten times. The chain has TRBV30 and TRBJ1-1; D possibly corresponds to TRBD1 (6 bases). Per the germline V gene, CDR1 is GTSNPN and CDR2 is SVGIG (reference sequence). This CDR3 comprises 13 residues. Trimming took off 0 bases at V and 4 bases at J, with 9 bases between the two ends. CDR3 in DNA: TGTGCCTGGAGTGTAATCAGGGGCACTGAAGCTTTCTTT. It is translated as CAWSVIRGTEAFF.

This rearrangement joins TRBV6-4 to TRBJ2-2, with 8 bases identical to TRBD2. Germline loops: CDR1 MRHNA, CDR2 SNTAGT. The V gene end was trimmed by 6 bases and the J gene end by 5 bases; junction bases not matched to a gene: 8. The CDR3 is made up of 15 amino acids. In DNA form, the CDR3 reads TGTGCCAGCAGACCACAGGGCGGGAGGACCGGGGAGCTGTTTTTT. Translating it yields CASRPQGGRTGELFF.

V and J are TRBV7-9 and TRBJ1-1; D is ambiguous. V shed 5 bases and J shed 2 bases, with 3 bases lying between them. Germline CDR1 SEHNR, CDR2 FQNEAQ (reference sequence). The length of the CDR3 is 11 residues. The CDR3 region has the DNA TGTGCCAGCAGCCTAAACACTGAAGCTTTCTTT. Amino acids: CASSLNTEAFF.

This chain uses TRBV7-8 with TRBJ2-7, with D unclear. Germline lookup yields CDR1 SGHVS and CDR2 FQNEAQ. The CDR3 covers 14 residues. Deletions cut 3 bases from V and 0 bases from J, with 9 bases between. CDR3 bases: TGTGCCAGCAGCTTTACGATTAGCTCCTACGAGCAGTACGTC. It encodes CASSFTISSYEQYV.